This T cell receptor (beta chain) was sequenced in a study of blood T cell repertoires in COVID-19. On the study more broadly: Sites across the United States, Italy and Spain contributed samples from acute and convalescent COVID-19. Sources were T cells, B-cell-depleted T cells, or PBMCs; the material itself was cDNA or gDNA.

This clone was detected once. The length of the CDR3 is 19 residues. V was clipped by 5 bases and J by 0 bases; unmatched bases: 13. CDR1 and CDR2 (germline): SGHNT, YENEEA. Original analysis: Amplified reference gene primers provided the basis for estimating nucleated cell counts. Generated by immunoSEQ multiplex PCR, the TCRdb table keeps only in-frame clones and is missing some. D and trimming come from the DNA, and the V and J calls and clone size come from that table. The table records over 85,000 clones, approximately 85% of them present only once. Sequenced: peripheral blood. The genes are TRBV11-3 and TRBJ1-5; TRBD1 agrees at 10 bases. The sequence derives from a man in his sixties with acute or convalescent COVID-19. The CDR3 loop is CASSIPGQGPPYSNQPQHF. The CDR3 DNA is TGTGCCAGCAGCATCCCGGGACAGGGGCCCCCTTATAGCAATCAGCCCCAGCATTTT.